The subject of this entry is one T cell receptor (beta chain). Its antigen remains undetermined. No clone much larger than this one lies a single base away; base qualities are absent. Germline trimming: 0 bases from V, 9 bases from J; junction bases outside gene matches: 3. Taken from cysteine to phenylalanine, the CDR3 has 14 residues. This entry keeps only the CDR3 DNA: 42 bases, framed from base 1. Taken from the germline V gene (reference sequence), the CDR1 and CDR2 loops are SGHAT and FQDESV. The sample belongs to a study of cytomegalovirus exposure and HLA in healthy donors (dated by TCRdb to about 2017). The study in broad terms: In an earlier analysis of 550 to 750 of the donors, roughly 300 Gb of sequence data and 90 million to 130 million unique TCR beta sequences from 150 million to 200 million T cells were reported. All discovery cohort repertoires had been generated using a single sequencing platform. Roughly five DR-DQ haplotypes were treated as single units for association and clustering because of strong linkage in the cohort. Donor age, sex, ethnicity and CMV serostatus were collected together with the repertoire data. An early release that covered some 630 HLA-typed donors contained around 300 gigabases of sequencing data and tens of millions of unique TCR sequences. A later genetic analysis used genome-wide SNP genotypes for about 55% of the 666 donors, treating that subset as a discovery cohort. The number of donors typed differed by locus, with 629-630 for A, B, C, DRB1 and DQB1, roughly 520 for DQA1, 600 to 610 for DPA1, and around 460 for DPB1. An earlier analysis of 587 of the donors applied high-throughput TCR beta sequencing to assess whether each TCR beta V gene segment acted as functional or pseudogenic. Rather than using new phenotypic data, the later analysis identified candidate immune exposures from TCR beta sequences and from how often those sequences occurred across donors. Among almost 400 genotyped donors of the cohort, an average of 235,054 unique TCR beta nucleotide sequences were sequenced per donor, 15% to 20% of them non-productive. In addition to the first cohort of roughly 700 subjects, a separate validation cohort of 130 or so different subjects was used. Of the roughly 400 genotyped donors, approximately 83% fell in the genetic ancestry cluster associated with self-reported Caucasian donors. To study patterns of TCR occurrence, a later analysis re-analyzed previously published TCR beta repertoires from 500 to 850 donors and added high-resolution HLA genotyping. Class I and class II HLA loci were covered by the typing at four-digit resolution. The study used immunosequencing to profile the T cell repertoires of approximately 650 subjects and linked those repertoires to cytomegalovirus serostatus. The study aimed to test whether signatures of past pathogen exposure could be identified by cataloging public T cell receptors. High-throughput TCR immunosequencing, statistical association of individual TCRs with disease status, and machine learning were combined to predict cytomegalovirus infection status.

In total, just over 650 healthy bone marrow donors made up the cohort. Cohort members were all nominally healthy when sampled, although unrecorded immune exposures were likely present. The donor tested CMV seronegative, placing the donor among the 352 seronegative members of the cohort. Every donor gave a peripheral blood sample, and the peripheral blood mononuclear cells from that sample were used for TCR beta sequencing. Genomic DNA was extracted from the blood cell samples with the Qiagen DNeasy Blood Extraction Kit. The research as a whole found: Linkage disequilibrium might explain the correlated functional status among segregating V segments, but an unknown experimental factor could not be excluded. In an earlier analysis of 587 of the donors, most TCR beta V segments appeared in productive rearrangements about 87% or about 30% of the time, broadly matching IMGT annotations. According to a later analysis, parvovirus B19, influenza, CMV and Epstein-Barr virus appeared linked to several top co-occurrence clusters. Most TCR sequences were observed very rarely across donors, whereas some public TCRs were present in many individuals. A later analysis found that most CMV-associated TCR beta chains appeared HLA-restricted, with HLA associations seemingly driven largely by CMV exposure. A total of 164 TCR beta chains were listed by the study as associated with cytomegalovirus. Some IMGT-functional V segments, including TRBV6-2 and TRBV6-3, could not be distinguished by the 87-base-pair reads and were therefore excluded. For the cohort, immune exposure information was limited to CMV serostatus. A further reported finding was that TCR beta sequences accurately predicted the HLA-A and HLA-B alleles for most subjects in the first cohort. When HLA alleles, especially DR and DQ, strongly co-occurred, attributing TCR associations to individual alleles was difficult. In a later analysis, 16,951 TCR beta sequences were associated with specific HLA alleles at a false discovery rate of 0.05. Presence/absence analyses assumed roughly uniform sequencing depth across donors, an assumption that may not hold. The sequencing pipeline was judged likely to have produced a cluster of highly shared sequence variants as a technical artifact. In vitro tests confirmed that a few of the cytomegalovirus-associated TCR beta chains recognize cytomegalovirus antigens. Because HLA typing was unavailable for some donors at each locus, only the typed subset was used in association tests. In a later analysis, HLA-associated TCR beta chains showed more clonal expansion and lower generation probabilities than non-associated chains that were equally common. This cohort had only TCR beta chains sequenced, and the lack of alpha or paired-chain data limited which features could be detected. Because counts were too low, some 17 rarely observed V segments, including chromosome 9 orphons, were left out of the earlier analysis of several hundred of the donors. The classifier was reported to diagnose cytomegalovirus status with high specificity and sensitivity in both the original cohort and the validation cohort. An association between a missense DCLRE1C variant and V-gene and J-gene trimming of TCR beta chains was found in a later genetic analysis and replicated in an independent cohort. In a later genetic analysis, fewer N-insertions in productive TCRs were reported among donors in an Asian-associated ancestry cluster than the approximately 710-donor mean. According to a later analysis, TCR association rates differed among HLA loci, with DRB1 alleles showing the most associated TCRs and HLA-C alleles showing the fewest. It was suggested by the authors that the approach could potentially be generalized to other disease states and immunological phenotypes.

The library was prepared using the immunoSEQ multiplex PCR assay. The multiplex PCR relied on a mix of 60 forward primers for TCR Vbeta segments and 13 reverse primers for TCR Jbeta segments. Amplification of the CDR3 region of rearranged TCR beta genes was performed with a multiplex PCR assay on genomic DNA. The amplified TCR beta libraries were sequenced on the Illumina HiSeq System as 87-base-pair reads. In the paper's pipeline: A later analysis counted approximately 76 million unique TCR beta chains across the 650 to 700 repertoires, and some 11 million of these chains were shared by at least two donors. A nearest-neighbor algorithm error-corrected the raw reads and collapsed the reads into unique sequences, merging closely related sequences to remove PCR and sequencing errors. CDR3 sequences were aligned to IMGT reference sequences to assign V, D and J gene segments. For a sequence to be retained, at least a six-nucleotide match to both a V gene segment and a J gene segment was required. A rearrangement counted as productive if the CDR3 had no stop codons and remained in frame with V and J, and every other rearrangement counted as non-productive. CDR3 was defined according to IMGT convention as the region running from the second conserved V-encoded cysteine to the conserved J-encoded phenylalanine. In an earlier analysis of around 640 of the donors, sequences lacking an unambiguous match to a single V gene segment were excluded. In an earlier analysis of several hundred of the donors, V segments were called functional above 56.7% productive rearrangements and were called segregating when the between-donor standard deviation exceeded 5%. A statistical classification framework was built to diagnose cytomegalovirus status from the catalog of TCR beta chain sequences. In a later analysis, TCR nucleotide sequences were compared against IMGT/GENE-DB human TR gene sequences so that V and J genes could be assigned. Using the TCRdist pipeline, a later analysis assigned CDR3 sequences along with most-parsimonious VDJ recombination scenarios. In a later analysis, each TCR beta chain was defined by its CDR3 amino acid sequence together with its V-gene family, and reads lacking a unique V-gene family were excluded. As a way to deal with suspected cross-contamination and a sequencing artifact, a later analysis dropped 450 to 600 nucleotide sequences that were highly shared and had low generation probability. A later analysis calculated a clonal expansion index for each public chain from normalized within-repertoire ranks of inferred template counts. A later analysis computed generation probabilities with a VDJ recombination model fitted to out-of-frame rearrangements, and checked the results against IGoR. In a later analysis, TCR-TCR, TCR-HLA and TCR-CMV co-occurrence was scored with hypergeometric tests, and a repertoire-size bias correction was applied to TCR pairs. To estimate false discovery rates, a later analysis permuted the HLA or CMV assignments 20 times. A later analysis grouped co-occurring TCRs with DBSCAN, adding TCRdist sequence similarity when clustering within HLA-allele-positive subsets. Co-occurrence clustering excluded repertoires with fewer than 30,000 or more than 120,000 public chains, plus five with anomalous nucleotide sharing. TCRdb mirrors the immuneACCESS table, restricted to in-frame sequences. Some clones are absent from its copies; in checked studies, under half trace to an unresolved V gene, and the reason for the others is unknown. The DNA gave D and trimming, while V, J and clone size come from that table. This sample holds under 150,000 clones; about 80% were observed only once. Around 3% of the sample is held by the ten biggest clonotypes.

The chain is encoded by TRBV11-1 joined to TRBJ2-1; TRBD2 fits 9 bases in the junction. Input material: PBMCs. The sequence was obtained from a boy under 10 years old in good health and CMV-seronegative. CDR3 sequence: CASSLASGGGEQFF. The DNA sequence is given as TGTGCCAGCAGCTTAGCTAGCGGGGGAGGTGAGCAGTTCTTC.